This T cell receptor (beta chain) was sequenced during a study of cytomegalovirus exposure and HLA in healthy donors. Study-wide background: Under 90% of 398 genotyped donors fell in the Caucasian-associated ancestry cluster. The study, taken as a whole, reports: Researchers catalogued 150 or so TCR beta chains as cytomegalovirus-associated. Within the data, a cluster of highly shared sequence variants was likely a sequencing artifact.

This CDR3 spans 15 amino acids. Losses at the gene ends were 3 bases for V and 5 bases for J; bases not matched to a gene: 10. Germline V gene data show CDR1 as SGHDT and CDR2 as YYEEEE. Researchers ran the PCR with 60 Vbeta and 13 Jbeta primers. How the authors handled the data: Among the unique TCR beta chains that a later analysis counted, 80 million to 100 million in all, roughly 11 million were shared. This table comes from immunoSEQ multiplex PCR, and its TCRdb copy is limited to in-frame clones, with some not included. V and J calls and clone size are as listed in that table; D and trimming were resolved from the DNA. The repertoire consists of 130,000 or so clones, with more than 65% occurring once and the leading ten covering 2.5% to 3.5%. On this clone: The antigen is undetermined.

Sequencing was done on a sample of PBMCs. The sequence was collected from a woman aged 18-29 years in good health and CMV-seropositive. The genes are TRBV5-6 and TRBJ2-5; 7 nucleotides line up with TRBD2. CDR3 nucleotide sequence: TGTGCCAGCAGCTCCTCTAGCGGCGGTAGGGAGACCCAGTACTTC. It codes for CASSSSSGGRETQYF.